The clone carrying this TCR beta chain has a count of ten or more. Its antigen is undetermined. Germline V CDR1 and CDR2: SGHRS, YFSETQ. The junction had 14 bases not matched to a gene; V was cut back by 4 bases and J by 9 bases. There are 18 residues in the CDR3. By 5'RACE with 10-nucleotide random UMIs, the cDNA was made. TCRdb redid the calling of the 5' RACE reads with MiXCR, one entry per CDR3 protein. Among tens of thousands of distinct CDR3 sequences listed, under 2.5% were seen once. The data stem from a study of neurological immune-mediated disorders. Study conclusions and caveats: When the repertoires were grouped phylogenetically, those of 18 of the 34 multiple sclerosis patients came together in a single cluster of related CDR3 sequences, which points to a possible repertoire-level signature.

The sequencing sample was made of PBMCs. V and J are TRBV5-1 and TRBJ2-1, with 15 bases matching TRBD2. The receptor was derived from a man aged 45-65 years with multiple sclerosis. The CDR3 spells CASSLQAPGLAGGGEQFF. Here the CDR3 DNA reads TGCGCCAGCAGCCTGCAGGCACCGGGACTAGCGGGGGGTGGTGAGCAGTTCTTC.